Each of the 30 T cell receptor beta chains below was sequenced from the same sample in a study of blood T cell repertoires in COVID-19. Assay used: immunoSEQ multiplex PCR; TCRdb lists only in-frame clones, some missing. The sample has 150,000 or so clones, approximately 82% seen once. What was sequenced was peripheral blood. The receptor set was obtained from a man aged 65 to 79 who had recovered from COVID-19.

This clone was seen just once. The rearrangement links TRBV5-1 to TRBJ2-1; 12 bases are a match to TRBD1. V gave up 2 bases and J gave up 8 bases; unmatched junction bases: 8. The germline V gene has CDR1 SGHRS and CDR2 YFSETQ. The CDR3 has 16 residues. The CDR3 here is CASSFRDRGLIDEQFF. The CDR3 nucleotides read TGCGCCAGCAGCTTCCGGGACAGGGGGCTTATCGATGAGCAGTTCTTC. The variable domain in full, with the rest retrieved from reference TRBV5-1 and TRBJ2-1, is KAGVTQTPRYLIKTRGQQVTLSCSPISGHRSVSWYQQTPGQGLQFLFEYFSETQRNKGNFPGRFSGRQFSNSRSEMNVSTLELGDSALYLCASSFRDRGLIDEQFFGPGTRLTVL.

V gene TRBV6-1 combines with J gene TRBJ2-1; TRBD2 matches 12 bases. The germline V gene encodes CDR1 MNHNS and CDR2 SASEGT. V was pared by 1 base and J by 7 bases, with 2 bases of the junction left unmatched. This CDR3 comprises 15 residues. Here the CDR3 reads CASSEVGLAGNEQFF. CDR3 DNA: TGTGCCAGCAGTGAAGTAGGACTAGCGGGAAATGAGCAGTTCTTC.

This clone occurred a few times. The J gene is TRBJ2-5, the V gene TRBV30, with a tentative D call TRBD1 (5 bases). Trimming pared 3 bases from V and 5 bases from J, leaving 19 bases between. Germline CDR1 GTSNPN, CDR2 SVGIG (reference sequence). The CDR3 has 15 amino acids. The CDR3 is CAWRKGFTVMETQYF. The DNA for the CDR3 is TGTGCCTGGAGAAAGGGGTTTACGGTAATGGAGACCCAGTACTTC.

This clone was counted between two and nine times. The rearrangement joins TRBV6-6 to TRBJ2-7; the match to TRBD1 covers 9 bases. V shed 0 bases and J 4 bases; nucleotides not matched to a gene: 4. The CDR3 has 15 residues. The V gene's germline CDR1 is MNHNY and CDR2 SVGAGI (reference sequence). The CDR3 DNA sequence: TGTGCCAGCAGTTACTCGGACAGGGGTAGGTACGAGCAGTACTTC. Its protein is CASSYSDRGRYEQYF.

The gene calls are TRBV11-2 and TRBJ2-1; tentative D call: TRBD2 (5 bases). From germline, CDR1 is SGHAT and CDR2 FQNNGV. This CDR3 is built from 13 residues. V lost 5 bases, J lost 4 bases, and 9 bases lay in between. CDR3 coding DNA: TGTGCCAGCAGCAAGGACTCGTACAATGAGCAGTTCTTC. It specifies CASSKDSYNEQFF.

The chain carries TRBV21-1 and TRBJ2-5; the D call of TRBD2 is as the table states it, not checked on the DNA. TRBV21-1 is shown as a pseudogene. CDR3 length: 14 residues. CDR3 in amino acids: CASNGLAGGETQYF. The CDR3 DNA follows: TGTGCCAGCAACGGACTAGCGGGAGGAGAGACCCAGTACTTC.

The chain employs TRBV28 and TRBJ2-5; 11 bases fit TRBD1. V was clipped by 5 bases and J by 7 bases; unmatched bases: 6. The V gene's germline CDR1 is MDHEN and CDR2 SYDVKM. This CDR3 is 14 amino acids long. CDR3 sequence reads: CASSPGQGGATQYF. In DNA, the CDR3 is TGTGCCAGCAGTCCGGGACAGGGGGGTGCGACCCAGTACTTC.

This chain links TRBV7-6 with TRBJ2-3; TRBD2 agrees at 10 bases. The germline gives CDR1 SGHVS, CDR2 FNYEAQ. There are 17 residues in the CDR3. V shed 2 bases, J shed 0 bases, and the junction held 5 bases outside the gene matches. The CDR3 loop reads CASSLYLTSGSTDTQYF. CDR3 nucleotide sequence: TGTGCCAGCAGCTTATATTTGACTAGCGGGAGCACAGATACGCAGTATTTT.

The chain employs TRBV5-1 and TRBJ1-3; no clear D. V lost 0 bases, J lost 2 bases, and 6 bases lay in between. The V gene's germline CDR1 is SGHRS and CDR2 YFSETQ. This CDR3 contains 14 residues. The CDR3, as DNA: TGCGCCAGCAGCTTGGACAGTGCTGGAAACACCATATATTTT. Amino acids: CASSLDSAGNTIYF.

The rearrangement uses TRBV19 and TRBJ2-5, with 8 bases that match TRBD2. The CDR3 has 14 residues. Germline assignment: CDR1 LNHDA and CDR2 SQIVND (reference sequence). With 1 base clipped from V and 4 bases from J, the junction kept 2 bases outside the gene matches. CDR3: CASSIGLAGETQYF. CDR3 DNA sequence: TGTGCCAGTAGTATAGGGCTAGCGGGAGAGACCCAGTACTTC.

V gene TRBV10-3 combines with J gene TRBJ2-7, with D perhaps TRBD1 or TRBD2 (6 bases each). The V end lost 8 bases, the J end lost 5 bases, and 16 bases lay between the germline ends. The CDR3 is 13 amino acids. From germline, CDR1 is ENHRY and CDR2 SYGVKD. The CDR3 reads CAIGGGRRDEQYF. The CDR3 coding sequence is TGTGCCATCGGTGGGGGGCGAAGGGACGAGCAGTACTTC.

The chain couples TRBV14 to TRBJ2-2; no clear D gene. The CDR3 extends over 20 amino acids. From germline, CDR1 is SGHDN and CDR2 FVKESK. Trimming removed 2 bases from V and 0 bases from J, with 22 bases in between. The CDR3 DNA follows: TGTGCCAGCAGCCAATCTTTTACCCCCGGGTTCGCGGCGAACACCGGGGAGCTGTTTTTT. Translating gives CASSQSFTPGFAANTGELFF.

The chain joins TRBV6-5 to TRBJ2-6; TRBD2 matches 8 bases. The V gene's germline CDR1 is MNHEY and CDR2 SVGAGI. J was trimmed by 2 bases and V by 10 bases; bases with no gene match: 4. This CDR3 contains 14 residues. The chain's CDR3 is CATTRGAGANVLTF. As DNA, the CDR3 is TGTGCCACCACGCGGGGGGCTGGGGCCAACGTCCTGACTTTC.

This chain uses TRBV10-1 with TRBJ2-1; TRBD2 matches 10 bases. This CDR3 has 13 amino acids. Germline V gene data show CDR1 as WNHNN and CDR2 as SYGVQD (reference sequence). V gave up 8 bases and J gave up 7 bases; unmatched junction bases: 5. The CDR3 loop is CASGTSGINEQFF. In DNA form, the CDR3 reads TGCGCCAGCGGTACTAGCGGGATAAATGAGCAGTTCTTC.

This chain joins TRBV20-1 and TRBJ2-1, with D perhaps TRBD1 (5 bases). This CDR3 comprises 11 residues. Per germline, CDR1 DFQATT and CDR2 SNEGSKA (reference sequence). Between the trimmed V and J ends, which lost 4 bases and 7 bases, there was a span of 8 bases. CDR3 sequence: CSATGLNEQFF. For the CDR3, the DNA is TGCAGTGCTACAGGGCTGAATGAGCAGTTCTTC.

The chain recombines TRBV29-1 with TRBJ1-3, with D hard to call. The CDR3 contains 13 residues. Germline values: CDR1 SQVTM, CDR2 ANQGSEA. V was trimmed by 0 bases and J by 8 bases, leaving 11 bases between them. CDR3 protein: CSVEEVIGDTIYF. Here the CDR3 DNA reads TGCAGCGTTGAAGAGGTCATCGGGGACACCATATATTTT.

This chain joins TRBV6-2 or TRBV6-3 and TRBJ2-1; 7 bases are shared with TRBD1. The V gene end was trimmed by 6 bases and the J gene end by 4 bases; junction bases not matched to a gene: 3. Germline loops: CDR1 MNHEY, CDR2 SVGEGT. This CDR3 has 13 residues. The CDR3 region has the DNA TGTGCCAGCAGCTGGGACAGATACAATGAGCAGTTCTTC. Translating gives CASSWDRYNEQFF.

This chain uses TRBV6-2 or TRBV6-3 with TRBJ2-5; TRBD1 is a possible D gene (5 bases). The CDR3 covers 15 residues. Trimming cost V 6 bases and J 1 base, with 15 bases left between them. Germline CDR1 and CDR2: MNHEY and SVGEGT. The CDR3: CASSQAGIIQETQYF. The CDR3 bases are TGTGCCAGCAGCCAGGCAGGGATTATCCAAGAGACCCAGTACTTC.

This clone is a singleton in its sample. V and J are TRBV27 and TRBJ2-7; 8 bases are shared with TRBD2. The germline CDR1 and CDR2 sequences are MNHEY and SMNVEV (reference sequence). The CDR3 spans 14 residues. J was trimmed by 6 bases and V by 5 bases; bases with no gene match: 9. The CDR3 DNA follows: TGTGCCAGCAGTCCCCGGGAGGGGCTTCTCGAGCAGTACTTC. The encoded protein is CASSPREGLLEQYF.

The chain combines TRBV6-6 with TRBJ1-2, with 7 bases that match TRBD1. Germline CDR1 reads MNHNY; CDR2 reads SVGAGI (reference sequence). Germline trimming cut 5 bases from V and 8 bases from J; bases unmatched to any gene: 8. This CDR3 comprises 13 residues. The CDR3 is CASSPGGRWGYTF. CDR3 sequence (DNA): TGTGCCAGCAGTCCAGGGGGAAGGTGGGGCTACACCTTC.

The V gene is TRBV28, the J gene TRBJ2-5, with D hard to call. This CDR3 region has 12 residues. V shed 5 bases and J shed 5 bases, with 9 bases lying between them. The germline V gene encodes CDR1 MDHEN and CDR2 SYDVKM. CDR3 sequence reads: CASSPAGETQYF. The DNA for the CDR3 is TGTGCCAGCAGTCCCGCCGGGGAGACCCAGTACTTC.

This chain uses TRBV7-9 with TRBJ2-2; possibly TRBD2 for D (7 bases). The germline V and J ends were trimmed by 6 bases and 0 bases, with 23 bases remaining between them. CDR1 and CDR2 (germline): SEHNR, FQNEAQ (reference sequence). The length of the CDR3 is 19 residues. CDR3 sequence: CASSFPVGGQIPNTGELFF. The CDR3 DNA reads TGTGCCAGCAGTTTCCCGGTGGGGGGGCAAATACCGAACACCGGGGAGCTGTTTTTT. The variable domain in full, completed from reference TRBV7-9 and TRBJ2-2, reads DTGVSQNPRHKITKRGQNVTFRCDPISEHNRLYWYRQTLGQGPEFLTYFQNEAQLEKSRLLSDRFSAERPKGSFSTLEIQRTEQGDSAMYLCASSFPVGGQIPNTGELFFGEGSRLTVL.

CDR3 nucleotides: TGTGCCAGCAGCTTAGGCAGGGTCTCTGGAAACACCATATATTTT. This translates into CASSLGRVSGNTIYF. The rearrangement uses TRBV7-9 and TRBJ1-3; D perhaps matches TRBD1 (5 bases). The CDR3 has 15 amino acids. Germline V gives CDR1 SEHNR, CDR2 FQNEAQ (reference sequence). Trimming removed 1 base from V and 0 bases from J, with 7 bases in between.

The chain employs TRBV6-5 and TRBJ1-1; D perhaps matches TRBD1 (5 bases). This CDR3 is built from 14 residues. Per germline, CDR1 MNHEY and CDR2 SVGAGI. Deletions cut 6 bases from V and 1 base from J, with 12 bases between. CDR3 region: CASRLQETNTEAFF. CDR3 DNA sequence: TGTGCCAGCAGGTTACAGGAAACGAACACTGAAGCTTTCTTT.

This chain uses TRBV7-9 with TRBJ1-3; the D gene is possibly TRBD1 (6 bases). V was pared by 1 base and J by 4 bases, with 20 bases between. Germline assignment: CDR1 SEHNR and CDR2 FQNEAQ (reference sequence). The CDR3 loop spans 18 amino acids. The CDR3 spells CASSLDRWSGAGGNTIYF. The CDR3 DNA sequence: TGTGCCAGCAGCTTAGATCGGTGGTCAGGGGCAGGAGGAAACACCATATATTTT.

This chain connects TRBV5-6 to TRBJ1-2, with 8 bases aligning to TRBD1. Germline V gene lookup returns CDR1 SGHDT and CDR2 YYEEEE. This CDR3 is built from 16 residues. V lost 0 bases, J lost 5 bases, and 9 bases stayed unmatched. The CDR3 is CASSLDLDRGLYGYTF. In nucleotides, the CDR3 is TGTGCCAGCAGCTTGGACCTAGACAGGGGTTTATATGGCTACACCTTC.

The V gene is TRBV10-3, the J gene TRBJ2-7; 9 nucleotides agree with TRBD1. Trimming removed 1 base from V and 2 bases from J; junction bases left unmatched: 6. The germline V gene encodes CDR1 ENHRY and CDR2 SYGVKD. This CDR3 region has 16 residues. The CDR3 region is CAISEWWGDRAYEQYF. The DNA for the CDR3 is TGTGCCATCAGTGAGTGGTGGGGGGACAGGGCCTACGAGCAGTACTTC.

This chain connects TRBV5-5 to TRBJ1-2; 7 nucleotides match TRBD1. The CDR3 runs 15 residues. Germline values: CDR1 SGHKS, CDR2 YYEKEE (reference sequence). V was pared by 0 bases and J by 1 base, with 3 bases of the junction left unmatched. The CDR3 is CASSLAGTDNYGYTF. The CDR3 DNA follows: TGTGCCAGCAGCTTGGCCGGGACAGATAACTATGGCTACACCTTC.

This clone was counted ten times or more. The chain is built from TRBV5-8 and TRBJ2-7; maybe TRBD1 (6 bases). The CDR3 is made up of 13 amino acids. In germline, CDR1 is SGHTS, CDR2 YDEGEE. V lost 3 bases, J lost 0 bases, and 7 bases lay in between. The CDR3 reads CASSSGHSYEQYF. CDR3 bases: TGTGCCAGCAGCTCGGGACACTCCTACGAGCAGTACTTC.

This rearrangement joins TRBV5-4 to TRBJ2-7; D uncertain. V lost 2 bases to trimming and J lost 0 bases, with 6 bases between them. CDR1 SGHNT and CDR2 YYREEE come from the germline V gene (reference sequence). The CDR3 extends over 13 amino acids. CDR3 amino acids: CASSFQNSYEQYF. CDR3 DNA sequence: TGTGCCAGCAGCTTCCAAAACTCCTACGAGCAGTACTTC.